Shown below are 20 T cell receptor beta chains from a single sample sequenced in a study of CD8 T cells in ankylosing spondylitis. Study-level points and caveats: A TCR beta motif of about eight highly homologous variants appeared characteristic of ankylosing spondylitis blood.

For these receptors, no antigen is known. TCRdb itself ran the 5' RACE reads through MiXCR, one entry per CDR3 protein. Here the sample spans tens of thousands of distinct CDR3 sequences, approximately 9.6% being singletons. What was sequenced was blood, either unsorted or a sorted T cell fraction (not recorded which). The origin of the receptors is a male donor with ankylosing spondylitis.

This clonotype was recorded at least ten times. The chain combines TRBV12-5 with TRBJ2-1; the D gene is possibly TRBD1 (6 bases). The V gene's germline CDR1 is LGHNT and CDR2 FRNRAP. The CDR3 runs 17 residues. Trimming shortened V by 5 bases and J by 1 base, and 18 bases separated the two germline ends. CDR3 DNA: TGTGCTAGTGGTCCGCCCTTGGCAGGGGCATCCTACAATGAGCAGTTCTTC. It translates to CASGPPLAGASYNEQFF.

The gene calls are TRBV15 and TRBJ2-1; D unclear. The CDR3 has 11 amino acids. Germline CDR1 and CDR2: LNHNV and YYDKDF (reference sequence). V was pared by 4 bases and J by 7 bases, with 5 bases between. The chain's CDR3 is CATSTVNEQFF. The CDR3 DNA is TGTGCCACCAGCACAGTGAATGAGCAGTTCTTC.

This rearrangement joins TRBV15 to TRBJ2-3; 9 bases match TRBD2. The CDR3 sequence is 17 residues long. Germline loops: CDR1 LNHNV, CDR2 YYDKDF (reference sequence). V lost 2 bases and J lost 2; bases outside the gene matches: 8. The CDR3 nucleotides read TGTGCCACCAGCAGACCGACTAGCGGCACTTTCACAGATACGCAGTATTTT. Amino acids: CATSRPTSGTFTDTQYF.

This clonotype was recorded a few times. The chain has TRBV4-2 and TRBJ2-7; TRBD2 is a possible D gene (6 bases). CDR1 is LGHNA, CDR2 YNFKEQ, per germline. The CDR3 spans 15 residues. V lost 1 base and J 5 bases, leaving 15 bases between the germline ends. The CDR3 sequence is CASSQGIGSKHEQYF. The CDR3 DNA reads as TGTGCCAGCAGCCAAGGAATCGGGAGTAAGCACGAGCAGTACTTC.

This clonotype showed up just a few times. This rearrangement joins TRBV4-1 to TRBJ2-1; D remains ambiguous. This CDR3 is built from 14 residues. Germline loops: CDR1 MGHRA, CDR2 YSYEKL. Trimming shortened V by 3 bases and J by 2 bases, and 8 bases separated the two germline ends. This CDR3 is CASSQSRTYNEQFF. CDR3 coding DNA: TGCGCCAGCAGCCAGAGCAGGACCTACAATGAGCAGTTCTTC.

With regard to this clonotype: The missing conserved phenylalanine or tryptophan at the end of this CDR3 makes a read error likely. V usage is TRBV7-9 and J usage is TRBJ2-1, with 7 bases fitting TRBD2. This CDR3 contains 16 residues. V dropped 5 bases and J dropped 0; count of bases not matched to a gene: 7. Germline CDR1 and CDR2: SEHNR and FQNEAQ (reference sequence). The CDR3 bases are TGTGCCAGCAGCCCCCGGGGCGGGAGCTCCTACAATGAGCAGTTCTTA. This sequence encodes CASSPRGGSSYNEQFL.

The CDR3 DNA reads TGTGCCAGCAGTCCCTCCCCCTACGAGCAGTACTTC. Translated: CASSPSPYEQYF. This chain uses TRBV27 with TRBJ2-7; D remains ambiguous. V lost 5 bases and J lost 2, with 7 bases in between. This CDR3 contains 12 residues. CDR1 is MNHEY, CDR2 SMNVEV, per germline (reference sequence).

The chain is built from TRBV7-9 and TRBJ2-3; D remains unclear. There are 16 residues in the CDR3. Germline lookup yields CDR1 SEHNR and CDR2 FQNEAQ (reference sequence). Trimming took off 4 bases at V and 2 bases at J, with 16 bases between the two ends. CDR3 protein: CASSSLGSDFTDTQYF. The CDR3 nucleotides are TGTGCCAGCAGCTCCTTGGGCTCTGATTTCACAGATACGCAGTATTTT.

This chain connects TRBV7-8 to TRBJ1-2, with 8 positions matching TRBD1. J lost 7 bases, V lost 2 bases, and 3 bases had no gene match. This CDR3 is built from 13 residues. In germline, CDR1 is SGHVS, CDR2 FQNEAQ. The CDR3 region is CASSLQGASGYTF. CDR3 DNA sequence: TGTGCCAGCAGCTTACAGGGGGCTTCTGGCTACACCTTC.

In this sample, this clonotype turned up many times. The rearrangement uses TRBV11-2 and TRBJ2-3, with TRBD2 matching over 7 bases. Germline V gives CDR1 SGHAT, CDR2 FQNNGV. V lost 1 base to trimming and J lost 4 bases; unmatched junction nucleotides: 5. The CDR3 is 15 amino acids. DNA for the CDR3: TGTGCCAGCAGCTTAGTTCCAGCGGGATCAGATACGCAGTATTTT. The encoded protein is CASSLVPAGSDTQYF.

This clonotype was recorded many times. The chain couples TRBV29-1 to TRBJ2-1, with D tentatively TRBD1 (5 bases). The CDR3 is 12 residues long. Germline-derived CDR1 and CDR2 are SQVTM and ANQGSEA. The V gene lost 4 bases and the J gene lost 6 bases, with 10 bases spanning the gap. The CDR3 DNA reads TGCAGCGTTGGCAAGGGGTTCAATGAGCAGTTCTTC. As protein: CSVGKGFNEQFF.

This clonotype was detected many times. The chain joins TRBV12-3 or TRBV12-4 to TRBJ2-1, with 8 bases lining up with TRBD2. V lost 6 bases, J lost 3 bases, and 1 base stayed unmatched. The CDR3 is made up of 13 amino acids. This CDR3 reads CASSAGGYNEQFF. Written as DNA, the CDR3 is TGTGCCAGCAGCGCGGGGGGCTACAATGAGCAGTTCTTC.

The V and J genes are TRBV7-9 and TRBJ1-1, with 7 bases aligning to TRBD1. The CDR3 is 16 amino acids. V lost 4 bases and J lost 0; bases outside the gene matches: 8. Germline values: CDR1 SEHNR, CDR2 FQNEAQ (reference sequence). Written as DNA, the CDR3 is TGTGCCAGCAGCTCGGGAAAGGGACAGATGAACACTGAAGCTTTCTTT. Its translation: CASSSGKGQMNTEAFF.

This clonotype was detected only a few times. The chain links TRBV11-3 to TRBJ2-1, with D tentatively TRBD2 (5 bases). This CDR3 is built from 14 residues. Trimming took 3 bases from V and 4 from J, leaving 10 bases between them. In germline, CDR1 is SGHNT, CDR2 YENEEA. The CDR3 reads CASSFPGWYNEQFF. DNA for the CDR3: TGTGCCAGCAGCTTTCCGGGGTGGTACAATGAGCAGTTCTTC.

There are many counts of this clonotype. This chain uses TRBV5-1 with TRBJ2-5; D is possibly TRBD1 (6 bases). The V end was cut by 0 bases, the J end by 2 bases, with 8 bases between. The CDR3 covers 14 residues. From germline, CDR1 is SGHRS and CDR2 YFSETQ. CDR3 coding DNA: TGCGCCAGCAGCTTGGACAGGGCTCAAGAGACCCAGTACTTC. Amino acids: CASSLDRAQETQYF.

CDR3 DNA: TGCAGCGTGGAGAAGACTAGCGGGAGTTCCGACGAGCAGTACTTC. Its translation: CSVEKTSGSSDEQYF. The chain couples TRBV29-1 to TRBJ2-7, with 12 bases fitting TRBD2. Germline trimming cut 6 bases from V and 5 bases from J; bases unmatched to any gene: 11. Germline V gene lookup returns CDR1 SQVTM and CDR2 ANQGSEA. The CDR3 is 15 amino acids.

V usage is TRBV7-2 and J usage is TRBJ2-1, with D unclear. Germline V gene sequence: CDR1 SGHTA, CDR2 FQGNSA. CDR3 length: 14 residues. V dropped 2 bases and J dropped 8 bases, with 13 bases sitting between them. This CDR3 is CASSLSRALHEQFF. CDR3 nucleotide sequence: TGTGCCAGCAGCTTATCCCGGGCCCTCCATGAGCAGTTCTTC.

This clonotype was picked up many times. This chain links TRBV10-3 with TRBJ2-1; D remains ambiguous. This CDR3 contains 15 residues. The germline CDR1 and CDR2 sequences are ENHRY and SYGVKD. The V end lost 2 bases, the J end lost 0 bases, and 8 bases lay between the germline ends. CDR3 DNA sequence: TGTGCCATCAGTGAGGACGGGTCCTCCTACAATGAGCAGTTCTTC. This sequence encodes CAISEDGSSYNEQFF.

The rearrangement links TRBV4-1 to TRBJ2-5, with D perhaps matching TRBD1 or TRBD2 (5 bases each). The CDR3 is 15 amino acids. Germline CDR1 and CDR2: MGHRA and YSYEKL. Trimming removed 0 bases from V and 2 bases from J, with 10 bases in between. DNA of the CDR3: TGCGCCAGCAGCCAAGATTCGAGGGGTCAAGAGACCCAGTACTTC. It is translated as CASSQDSRGQETQYF.

The table lists this clonotype with a few counts. The rearrangement joins TRBV3-1 to TRBJ2-3; a weak D match, TRBD2 (5 bases). The V end was cut by 0 bases, the J end by 2 bases, with 18 bases between. This CDR3 is built from 18 residues. In germline, CDR1 is LGHDT, CDR2 YNNKEL (reference sequence). CDR3 protein: CASSQEGFLEEDTDTQYF. Here the CDR3 DNA reads TGTGCCAGCAGCCAAGAAGGCTTCTTGGAGGAAGACACAGATACGCAGTATTTT.